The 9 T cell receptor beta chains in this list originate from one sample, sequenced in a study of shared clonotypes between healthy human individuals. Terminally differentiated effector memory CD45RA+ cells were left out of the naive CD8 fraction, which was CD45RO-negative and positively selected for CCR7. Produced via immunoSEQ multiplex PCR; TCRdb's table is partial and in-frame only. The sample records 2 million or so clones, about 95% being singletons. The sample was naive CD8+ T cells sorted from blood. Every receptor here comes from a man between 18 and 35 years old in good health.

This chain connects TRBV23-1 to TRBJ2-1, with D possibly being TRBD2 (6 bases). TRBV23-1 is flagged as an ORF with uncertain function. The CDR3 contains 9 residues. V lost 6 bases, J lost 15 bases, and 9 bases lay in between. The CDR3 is CASSGGPFF. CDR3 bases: TGCGCCAGCAGCGGGGGACCGTTCTTC.

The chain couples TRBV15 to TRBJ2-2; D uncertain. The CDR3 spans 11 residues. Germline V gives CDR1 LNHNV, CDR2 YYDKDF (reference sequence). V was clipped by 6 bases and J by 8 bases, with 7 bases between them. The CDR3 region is CATRSTGELFF. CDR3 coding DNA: TGTGCCACCAGGTCTACAGGGGAGCTGTTTTTT.

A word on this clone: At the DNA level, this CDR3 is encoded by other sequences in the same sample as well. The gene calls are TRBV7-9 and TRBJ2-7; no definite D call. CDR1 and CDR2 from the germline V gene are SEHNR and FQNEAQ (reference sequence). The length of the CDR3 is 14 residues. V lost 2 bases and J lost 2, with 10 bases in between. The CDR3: CASSLIPDTYEQYF. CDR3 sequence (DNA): TGTGCCAGCAGCTTAATTCCCGATACCTACGAGCAGTACTTC.

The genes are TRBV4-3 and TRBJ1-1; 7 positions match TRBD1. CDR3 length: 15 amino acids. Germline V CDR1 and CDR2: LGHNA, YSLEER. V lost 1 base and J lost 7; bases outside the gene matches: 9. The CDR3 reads CASSQVGDDRDEAFF. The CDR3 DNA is TGCGCCAGCAGCCAAGTGGGGGATGACAGGGATGAAGCTTTCTTT.

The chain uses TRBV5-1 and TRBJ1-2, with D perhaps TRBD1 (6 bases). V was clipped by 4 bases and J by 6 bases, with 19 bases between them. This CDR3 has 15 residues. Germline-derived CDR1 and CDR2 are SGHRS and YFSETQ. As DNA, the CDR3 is TGCGCCAGCAGCACCATACAGGGCGCCTTGGATGGCTACACCTTC. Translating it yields CASSTIQGALDGYTF. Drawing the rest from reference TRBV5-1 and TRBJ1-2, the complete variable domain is KAGVTQTPRYLIKTRGQQVTLSCSPISGHRSVSWYQQTPGQGLQFLFEYFSETQRNKGNFPGRFSGRQFSNSRSEMNVSTLELGDSALYLCASSTIQGALDGYTFGSGTRLTVV.

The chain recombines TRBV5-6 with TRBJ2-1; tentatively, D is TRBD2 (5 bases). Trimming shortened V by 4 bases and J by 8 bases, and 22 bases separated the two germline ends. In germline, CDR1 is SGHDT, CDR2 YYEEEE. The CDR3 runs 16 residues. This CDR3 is CASSARGSTLLHEQFF. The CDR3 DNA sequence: TGTGCCAGCAGCGCCCGGGGTAGCACCTTACTCCATGAGCAGTTCTTC.

The CDR3 DNA reads TGTGCCAGCAGCTCCGTGGGTGGTTGGCACTCTGGAAACACCATATATTTT. It specifies CASSSVGGWHSGNTIYF. J is TRBJ1-3 and V is TRBV7-9; no reliable D call. The CDR3 is made up of 17 amino acids. V was trimmed by 4 bases and J by 0 bases, leaving 16 bases between them. Germline values: CDR1 SEHNR, CDR2 FQNEAQ (reference sequence).

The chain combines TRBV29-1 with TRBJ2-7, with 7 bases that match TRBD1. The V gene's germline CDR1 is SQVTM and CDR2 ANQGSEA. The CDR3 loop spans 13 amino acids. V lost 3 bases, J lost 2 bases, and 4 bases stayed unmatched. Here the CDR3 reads CSVDGDSAYEQYF. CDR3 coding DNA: TGCAGCGTTGATGGGGACAGTGCCTACGAGCAGTACTTC.

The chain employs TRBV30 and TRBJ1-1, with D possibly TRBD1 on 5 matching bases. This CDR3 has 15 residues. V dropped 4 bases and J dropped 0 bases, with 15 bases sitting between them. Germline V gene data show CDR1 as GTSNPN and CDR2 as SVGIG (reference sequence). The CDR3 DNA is TGTGCCTGGAATTCCGGGACGGACATGAACACTGAAGCTTTCTTT. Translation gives CAWNSGTDMNTEAFF. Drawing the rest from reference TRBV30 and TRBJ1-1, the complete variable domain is SQTIHQWPATLVQPVGSPLSLECTVEGTSNPNLYWYRQAAGRGLQLLFYSVGIGQISSEVPQNLSASRPQDRQFILSSKKLLLSDSGFYLCAWNSGTDMNTEAFFGQGTRLTVV.